The 23 T cell receptor beta chains below all came from one sample that was sequenced in a study of shared clonotypes between healthy human individuals. TCRdb's copy holds only in-frame clones and misses some; the assay was immunoSEQ multiplex PCR. The sample records around 720,000 clones, 73% being singletons. The material sequenced was memory CD4+ T cells sorted from blood. Indicated subset: CD45RA-negative fraction. These receptors all stem from a woman aged 25 to 39 in good health.

This sequence joins TRBV10-3 and TRBJ2-5; TRBD1 aligns across 9 bases. Looked up from germline, CDR1 is ENHRY and CDR2 is SYGVKD. V shed 4 bases, J shed 5 bases, and the junction held 8 bases outside the gene matches. The CDR3 is made up of 15 amino acids. The CDR3 coding sequence is TGTGCCATCAGTGGCGGACAGGGGACGGGGGAGACCCAGTACTTC. It codes for CAISGGQGTGETQYF.

The V gene is TRBV6-5, the J gene TRBJ1-3; D is unresolved. Between the trimmed V and J ends, which lost 8 bases and 2 bases, there was a span of 16 bases. The CDR3 sequence is 15 residues long. The germline V gene encodes CDR1 MNHEY and CDR2 SVGAGI. The CDR3 DNA reads as TGTGCCAGCTCGGCGGACGTCCTCCCTGGAAACACCATATATTTT. Protein: CASSADVLPGNTIYF.

The CDR3 DNA reads TGTGCCAGCAGTTTATTGCAGGGATACTACGAGCAGTACTTC. Its translation: CASSLLQGYYEQYF. The chain employs TRBV28 and TRBJ2-7; D is perhaps TRBD1 (5 bases). Germline V gene lookup returns CDR1 MDHEN and CDR2 SYDVKM. Trimming removed 1 base from V and 3 bases from J, with 10 bases in between. The CDR3 is 14 amino acids.

Only a few counts were recorded for this clone. Other nucleotide sequences from this sample produce the same CDR3. The chain has TRBV5-1 and TRBJ2-3; 8 bases are a match to TRBD1. Per the germline V gene, CDR1 is SGHRS and CDR2 is YFSETQ. The CDR3 covers 16 residues. The ends lost 0 bases at V and 3 bases at J; junction bases unmatched: 6. CDR3 nucleotides: TGCGCCAGCAGCTTGGCGCAGGGGGCTTCTACAGATACGCAGTATTTT. It encodes CASSLAQGASTDTQYF.

The chain uses TRBV7-8 and TRBJ2-2, with D possibly matching TRBD2 (6 bases). Trimming took off 0 bases at V and 5 bases at J, with 16 bases between the two ends. The CDR3 sequence is 17 residues long. Per the germline V gene, CDR1 is SGHVS and CDR2 is FQNEAQ. The CDR3 nucleotides read TGTGCCAGCAGCTTAGCTAGCGGCCAACCTCGGACCGGGGAGCTGTTTTTT. This translates into CASSLASGQPRTGELFF.

The rearrangement joins TRBV2 to TRBJ1-2; 7 bases agree with TRBD1. This CDR3 comprises 13 residues. Per germline, CDR1 SNHLY and CDR2 FYNNEI. With V trimmed by 6 bases and J by 8 bases, 9 bases remained unmatched. This CDR3 reads CASRSTGEGGYTF. CDR3 DNA: TGTGCCAGCAGATCCACAGGGGAGGGCGGCTACACCTTC.

This sequence joins TRBV10-3 and TRBJ2-7, with 9 bases matching TRBD1. CDR3 length: 13 residues. CDR1 is ENHRY and CDR2 is SYGVKD in the germline V gene. The trim removed 7 bases at V and 6 bases at J, leaving 7 bases unmatched. Written as DNA, the CDR3 is TGTGCCATCAAGTCGGGACAGGGATCCGAGCAGTACTTC. The encoded protein is CAIKSGQGSEQYF.

In this sample, this clone turned up once. The chain's CDR3 is CASSVPNRDYGEQYF. The DNA of the CDR3 is TGTGCCAGCAGCGTCCCAAACCGGGACTATGGCGAGCAGTACTTC. The V call is TRBV9, the J call TRBJ2-7, with TRBD2 matching over 7 bases. The CDR3 loop spans 15 amino acids. Germline values: CDR1 SGDLS, CDR2 YYNGEE. V was pared by 2 bases and J by 6 bases, with 11 bases of the junction left unmatched. Filled out from reference TRBV9 and TRBJ2-7, the complete variable domain reads DSGVTQTPKHLITATGQRVTLRCSPRSGDLSVYWYQQSLDQGLQFLIQYYNGEERAKGNILERFSAQQFPDLHSELNLSSLELGDSALYFCASSVPNRDYGEQYFGPGTRLTVT.

Only one count was recorded for this clone. The genes are TRBV2 and TRBJ1-2; no reliable D call. Germline V CDR1 and CDR2: SNHLY, FYNNEI. The germline V and J ends were trimmed by 1 base and 0 bases, with 18 bases remaining between them. This CDR3 is built from 18 residues. The CDR3 coding sequence is TGTGCCAGCAGTGAAGTAGGGCCCGACCGCGTCCCTAACTATGGCTACACCTTC. Protein sequence: CASSEVGPDRVPNYGYTF.

The table lists this clone with a few counts. The V and J genes are TRBV2 and TRBJ2-5; 12 bases are a match to TRBD2. There are 16 residues in the CDR3. The trim removed 3 bases at V and 4 bases at J, leaving 6 bases unmatched. Looked up from germline, CDR1 is SNHLY and CDR2 is FYNNEI. The CDR3 here is CASSERLAGVGETQYF. The CDR3 bases are TGTGCCAGCAGTGAGCGACTAGCGGGAGTAGGAGAGACCCAGTACTTC.

This sequence joins TRBV7-3 and TRBJ2-1; 9 bases align to TRBD1. Per the germline V gene, CDR1 is SGHTA and CDR2 is FQGTGA. The CDR3 contains 16 residues. The J segment lost 6 bases and the V segment lost 3 bases, leaving 9 bases of the junction unmatched. CDR3 DNA: TGTGCCAGCAGCTTGGCCGGGACAGGGAATCTCAATGAGCAGTTCTTC. This encodes CASSLAGTGNLNEQFF.

The chain is built from TRBV30 and TRBJ1-3; possibly TRBD1 for D (6 bases). The V end lost 5 bases, the J end lost 2 bases, and 22 bases lay between the germline ends. This CDR3 is 17 amino acids long. Germline V gives CDR1 GTSNPN, CDR2 SVGIG (reference sequence). CDR3: CAWRLSTGGRAGNTIYF. The CDR3 DNA sequence: TGTGCCTGGCGTCTTTCGACAGGAGGAAGAGCTGGAAACACCATATATTTT.

The V call is TRBV29-1, the J call TRBJ1-2, with 8 positions matching TRBD1. The CDR3 extends over 14 amino acids. Per germline, CDR1 SQVTM and CDR2 ANQGSEA. V lost 5 bases and J lost 8; bases outside the gene matches: 13. The CDR3, as DNA: TGCAGCGTTCCTGAGACAGGGGTATTTCGGGGCTACACCTTC. It yields the protein CSVPETGVFRGYTF. The whole variable domain, remainder taken from reference TRBV29-1 and TRBJ1-2, is SAVISQKPSRDICQRGTSLTIQCQVDSQVTMMFWYRQQPGQSLTLIATANQGSEATYESGFVIDKFPISRPNLTFSTLTVSNMSPEDSSIYLCSVPETGVFRGYTFGSGTRLTVV.

V and J are TRBV19 and TRBJ2-3; D is uncertain. Germline V gene data show CDR1 as LNHDA and CDR2 as SQIVND (reference sequence). CDR3 length equals 12 residues. V dropped 3 bases and J dropped 3 bases, with 4 bases sitting between them. The DNA for the CDR3 is TGTGCCAGTAGTATGGGAACAGATACGCAGTATTTT. The encoded protein is CASSMGTDTQYF. Supplemented by reference TRBV19 and TRBJ2-3, the full variable domain reads DGGITQSPKYLFRKEGQNVTLSCEQNLNHDAMYWYRQDPGQGLRLIYYSQIVNDFQKGDIAEGYSVSREKKESFPLTVTSAQKNPTAFYLCASSMGTDTQYFGPGTRLTVL.

This chain uses TRBV19 with TRBJ2-5, with 16 bases aligning to TRBD2. CDR1 and CDR2 (germline): LNHDA, SQIVND (reference sequence). V trimming: 5 bases; J trimming: 0 bases; junction bases outside the gene matches: 6. The CDR3 runs to 18 residues. CDR3 bases: TGTGCCAGTAGTCCGGGACTAGCGGGAGGGTCCTACCAAGAGACCCAGTACTTC. Its translation: CASSPGLAGGSYQETQYF. Based on the CDR3 plus reference TRBV19 and TRBJ2-5, the full variable domain is DGGITQSPKYLFRKEGQNVTLSCEQNLNHDAMYWYRQDPGQGLRLIYYSQIVNDFQKGDIAEGYSVSREKKESFPLTVTSAQKNPTAFYLCASSPGLAGGSYQETQYFGPGTRLLVL.

The rearrangement uses TRBV28 and TRBJ2-1, with 14 bases lining up with TRBD2. The CDR3 has 14 amino acids. Trimming at V came to 6 bases and at J to 12 bases, leaving 7 bases not matched to a gene. Germline V CDR1 and CDR2: MDHEN, SYDVKM. DNA for the CDR3: TGTGCCAGCAGGCAGGGACTAGCGGGAGTAAGGCAGTTCTTC. This encodes CASRQGLAGVRQFF. The whole variable domain, remainder taken from reference TRBV28 and TRBJ2-1, is DVKVTQSSRYLVKRTGEKVFLECVQDMDHENMFWYRQDPGLGLRLIYFSYDVKMKEKGDIPEGYSVSREKKERFSLILESASTNQTSMYLCASRQGLAGVRQFFGPGTRLTVL.

This chain joins TRBV6-1 and TRBJ1-2, with TRBD1 identical over 7 bases. CDR1 MNHNS and CDR2 SASEGT come from the germline V gene. CDR3 length equals 12 residues. V shed 10 bases, J shed 2 bases, and the junction held 4 bases outside the gene matches. The CDR3 DNA reads as TGTGCCATATACAGGGGAAACTATGGCTACACCTTC. Its protein is CAIYRGNYGYTF.

The chain recombines TRBV7-8 with TRBJ1-2, with D possibly being TRBD1 (6 bases). The germline CDR1 and CDR2 sequences are SGHVS and FQNEAQ. Trimming removed 6 bases from V and 6 bases from J, with 20 bases in between. The CDR3 loop spans 15 amino acids. The DNA for the CDR3 is TGTGCCAGCAGGCGCAGGGGAGCGGTCTTCGATGGCTACACCTTC. It codes for CASRRRGAVFDGYTF.

The V call is TRBV7-8, the J call TRBJ1-1; D not resolved. Trimming shortened V by 5 bases and J by 2 bases, and 15 bases separated the two germline ends. CDR1 and CDR2 (germline): SGHVS, FQNEAQ. This CDR3 spans 15 amino acids. CDR3 sequence (DNA): TGTGCCAGCAGCCCACGCAGGACGGTAAACACTGAAGCTTTCTTT. Protein product: CASSPRRTVNTEAFF.

The rearrangement joins TRBV5-5 to TRBJ1-5; a possible D gene is TRBD1 (5 bases). Germline CDR1 reads SGHKS; CDR2 reads YYEKEE (reference sequence). The CDR3 is 15 residues long. The V end lost 0 bases, the J end lost 5 bases, and 12 bases lay between the germline ends. The CDR3 DNA follows: TGTGCCAGCAGCTTGGTTGGGGGGACGGATCAGCCCCAGCATTTT. Protein product: CASSLVGGTDQPQHF.

The chain is built from TRBV19 and TRBJ2-5; 9 nucleotides line up with TRBD1. In germline, CDR1 is LNHDA, CDR2 SQIVND (reference sequence). The V segment lost 9 bases and the J segment 1 base; nucleotides outside the gene matches: 9. The CDR3 has 15 amino acids. The CDR3 region has the DNA TGTGCCAGCAACGCTCCGGGACAGGGCCAAGAGACCCAGTACTTC. The encoded protein is CASNAPGQGQETQYF.

The CDR3 DNA reads as TGTGCCAGCAGTCACGGGACAGGTTGGGACGAGCAGTACTTC. Amino acid sequence: CASSHGTGWDEQYF. This chain uses TRBV6-6 with TRBJ2-7; 8 bases line up with TRBD1. The V and J ends lost 5 bases and 5 bases, in that order; junction bases with no gene match: 8. The CDR3 runs to 14 residues. Germline-derived CDR1 and CDR2 are MNHNY and SVGAGI (reference sequence).

The chain couples TRBV27 to TRBJ1-5, with unresolved D. The V and J ends lost 3 bases and 0 bases respectively, with 12 bases between them. CDR3 size: 16 residues. The V gene's germline CDR1 is MNHEY and CDR2 SMNVEV (reference sequence). CDR3 residues: CASSLTSSHSNQPQHF. As DNA, the CDR3 is TGTGCCAGCAGTTTGACGTCCTCCCATAGCAATCAGCCCCAGCATTTT.